This TCR beta chain comes out of a study of radiotherapy plus CTLA-4 blockade in lung cancer. Whole-study context: Objective responses were documented in 15% to 20% of patients, with disease control in roughly 30%.

Enrolled patients, whose metastatic non-small-cell lung cancer was chemo-refractory, received focal radiation plus CTLA-4 blockade with ipilimumab. Overall study results and limits: Early blood T cell clone changes and increased post-radiation serum interferon-beta were reportedly the strongest response predictors. Once radiotherapy plus ipilimumab had been given, TCR clones derived from tumor expanded in blood.

Turning to this clone: Its specificity is unknown.

Generated by immunoSEQ multiplex PCR, the TCRdb table keeps only in-frame clones and is missing some. The table lists 26,000 or so clones, roughly 83% of them singletons. The specimen was peripheral blood, collected from a patient treated with radiotherapy plus ipilimumab. This clonotype originated in a human donor with non-small cell lung cancer that progressed on radiotherapy plus ipilimumab.

CDR3 residues: CAWKLNTEAFF. The CDR3 nucleotides read TGTGCCTGGAAGCTGAACACTGAAGCTTTCTTT. The V and J genes are TRBV30 and TRBJ1-1; D is unresolved. Deletions cut 4 bases from V and 0 bases from J, with 3 bases between. This CDR3 has 11 amino acids. Per the germline V gene, CDR1 is GTSNPN and CDR2 is SVGIG (reference sequence).